This T cell receptor beta chain was obtained from a study of tumor-infiltrating lymphocytes in localized non-small cell lung cancer. Study in general: Patients included smokers and never-smokers with various histologies, some sampled after neoadjuvant chemotherapy. Each patient gave resected tumor and non-adjacent uninvolved lung tissue.

The CDR3 is 12 residues long. The germline V gene encodes CDR1 SGHAT and CDR2 FQNNGV. Trimming shortened V by 0 bases and J by 5 bases, and 4 bases separated the two germline ends. This clone occurred a few times. Assay: immunoSEQ multiplex PCR; the TCRdb copy retains only in-frame clones and omits some. Found here are 20,000 to 25,000 clones, roughly 69% of them singletons; the top ten hold approximately 14%. The clonotype comes from a human donor with non-small cell lung cancer. The rearrangement links TRBV11-2 to TRBJ1-2; D gene uncertain. Sequenced input: lung tumor tissue. The CDR3 spells CASSLEGYGYTF. The CDR3 coding sequence is TGTGCCAGCAGCTTAGAGGGGTATGGCTACACCTTC.